This T cell receptor (beta chain) was observed in a study of CD8+ T cells in alopecia areata. cDNA prepared by RNA extraction and subsequent reverse transcription served as the template for sequencing. Profiled with immunoSEQ multiplex PCR; TCRdb holds only in-frame clones, not every one. This sample has under 150,000 clones, with roughly 56% found just once. Whole-study results and caveats: Whether baseline CD8+ expansion is linked to response remains uncertain, given a single nonresponder.

With respect to this clone: What it binds is unknown.

This sample's treatment: oral pan-JAK inhibitor, 5-10 mg twice daily. The sorting of PBMCs gave CD4+ and CD8+ T cells. The input for sequencing was CD4+ T cells sorted from blood, taken at week 24, from a patient treated with tofacitinib. The sequence was collected from a human donor with alopecia areata.

CDR3 in amino acids: CASSEVAYEQYF. The CDR3 coding sequence is TGTGCCAGCAGTGAAGTGGCATACGAGCAGTACTTC. This sequence joins TRBV6-1 and TRBJ2-7; D gene ambiguous. V was shortened by 1 base and J by 4 bases, with 5 bases between the two germline ends. This CDR3 spans 12 amino acids. The V gene's germline CDR1 is MNHNS and CDR2 SASEGT.